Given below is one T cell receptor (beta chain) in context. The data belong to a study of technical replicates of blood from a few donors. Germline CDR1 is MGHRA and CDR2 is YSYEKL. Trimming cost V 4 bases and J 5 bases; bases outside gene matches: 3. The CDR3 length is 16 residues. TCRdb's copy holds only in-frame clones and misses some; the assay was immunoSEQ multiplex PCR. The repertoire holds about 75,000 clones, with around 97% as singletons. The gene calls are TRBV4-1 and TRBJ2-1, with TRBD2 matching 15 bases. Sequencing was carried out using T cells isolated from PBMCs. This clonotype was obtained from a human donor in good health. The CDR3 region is CASSLWTSGRDNEQFF. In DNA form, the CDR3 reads TGCGCCAGCAGCCTCTGGACTAGCGGGAGGGACAATGAGCAGTTCTTC.